This T cell receptor (beta chain) was profiled in a study of blood T cell repertoires in COVID-19. Source study methods: Using reference gene primer amplification, nucleated cell counts were estimated. Here immunoSEQ multiplex PCR was the method, and the copy in TCRdb shows in-frame clones only, minus some. V, J and clone size were drawn from that table, and D and trimming were deduced from the DNA. The repertoire holds around 150,000 clones, with roughly four fifths as singletons. The CDR3 runs 16 residues. In germline, CDR1 is SGHDT, CDR2 YYEEEE. After removal of 4 bases from V and 1 base from J, the junction contained 10 bases not matched to a gene.

The sample was peripheral blood. The J gene is TRBJ2-5, the V gene TRBV5-6; TRBD2 aligns across 7 bases. This sequence originates from a woman of 80 years or more with active or convalescent COVID-19. The CDR3 DNA is TGTGCCAGCAGCGTAAGGAGATCGGGGGGCCAAGAGACCCAGTACTTC. Translated: CASSVRRSGGQETQYF.